This TCR beta chain emerged from a study of shared clonotypes between healthy human individuals. The naive CD8 population came from CD45RO-negative cells selected for CCR7, without terminally differentiated effector memory CD45RA+ cells. Deep-level running was used for the assay. Assay used: immunoSEQ multiplex PCR; TCRdb lists only in-frame clones, some missing. The sample records roughly 2,000,000 clones, about 93% being singletons. Study outcomes and limitations: Expectations were that clonotype sharing among donors would be affected by sequencing depth.

About this clone: Its target is unknown. Different DNA sequences within this sample yield the same CDR3.

V shed 4 bases and J shed 8 bases, with 8 bases lying between them. The CDR3 is 12 residues long. CDR1 is MNHEY, CDR2 SMNVEV, per germline (reference sequence). The sample was naive CD8+ T cells from PBMCs. V gene TRBV27 combines with J gene TRBJ2-2; D not certain. The source is a young man in good health. Some clones in this sample may be carry-over from other donors' samples. This CDR3 reads CASSSRPGELFF. CDR3 nucleotides: TGTGCCAGCAGTTCTAGACCGGGGGAGCTGTTTTTT.